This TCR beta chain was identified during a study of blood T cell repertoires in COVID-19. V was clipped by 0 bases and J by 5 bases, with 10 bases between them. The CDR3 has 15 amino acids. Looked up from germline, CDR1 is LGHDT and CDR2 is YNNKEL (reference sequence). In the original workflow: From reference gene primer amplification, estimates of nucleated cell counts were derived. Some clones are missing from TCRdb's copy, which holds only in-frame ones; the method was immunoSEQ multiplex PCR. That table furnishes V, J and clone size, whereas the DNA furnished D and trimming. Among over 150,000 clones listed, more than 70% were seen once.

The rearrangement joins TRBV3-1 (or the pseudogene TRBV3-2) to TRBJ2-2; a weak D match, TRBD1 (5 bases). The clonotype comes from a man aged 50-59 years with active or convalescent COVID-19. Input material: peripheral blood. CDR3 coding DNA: TGTGCCAGCAGCCAAGACAGGGAAAGGACCGGGGAGCTGTTTTTT. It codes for CASSQDRERTGELFF.